This T cell receptor beta chain was recovered during a study of blood T cells in healthy people across ages. This clonotype was detected only a few times. A second about 6 to 11 cycle PCR used barcoded and J-beta primers. All cDNA molecules were each tagged by a template-switch adaptor with 12 random nucleotides. TCRdb re-called the 5' RACE reads through MiXCR, storing one row per CDR3 protein. The sample has fewer than 600,000 distinct CDR3 sequences, about a quarter seen once. The CDR3 spans 15 residues. Deletions cut 7 bases from V and 5 bases from J, with 19 bases between. These same data were also listed under a study on T cells of mothers and their children.

Sequenced input: blood. The sequence was obtained from a boy aged 2 to 10 in good health. V is TRBV12-3 or TRBV12-4 and J is TRBJ2-3; D may match TRBD1 or TRBD2 (7 bases each). The CDR3: CASTPGGGPGDTQYF. The CDR3 coding sequence is TGTGCCAGCACCCCAGGGGGAGGGCCGGGAGATACGCAGTATTTT.